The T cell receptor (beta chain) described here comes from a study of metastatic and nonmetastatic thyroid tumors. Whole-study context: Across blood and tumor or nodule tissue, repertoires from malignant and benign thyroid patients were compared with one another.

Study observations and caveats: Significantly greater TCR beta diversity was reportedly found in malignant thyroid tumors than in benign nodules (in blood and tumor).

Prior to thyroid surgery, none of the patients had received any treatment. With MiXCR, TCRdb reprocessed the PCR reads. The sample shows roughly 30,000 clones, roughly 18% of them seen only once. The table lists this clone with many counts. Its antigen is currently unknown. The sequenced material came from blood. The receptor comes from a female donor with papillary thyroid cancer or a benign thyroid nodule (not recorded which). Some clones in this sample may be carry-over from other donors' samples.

DNA for the CDR3: TGCAGTGCTTCCCCGGTCCTAAGCTCCTACGAGCAGTACTTC. Its protein product is CSASPVLSSYEQYF. V is TRBV20-1 and J is TRBJ2-7; D is undetermined. Trimming took off 5 bases at V and 0 bases at J, with 14 bases between the two ends. Per germline, CDR1 DFQATT and CDR2 SNEGSKA (reference sequence). The CDR3 runs to 14 residues.